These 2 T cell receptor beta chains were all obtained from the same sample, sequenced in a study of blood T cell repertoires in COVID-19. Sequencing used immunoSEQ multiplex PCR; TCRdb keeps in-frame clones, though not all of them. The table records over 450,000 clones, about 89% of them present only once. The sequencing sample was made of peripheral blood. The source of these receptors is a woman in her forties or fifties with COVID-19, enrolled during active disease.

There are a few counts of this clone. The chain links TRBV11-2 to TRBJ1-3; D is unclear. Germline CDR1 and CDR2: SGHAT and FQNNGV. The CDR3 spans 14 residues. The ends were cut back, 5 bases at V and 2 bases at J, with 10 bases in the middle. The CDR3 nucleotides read TGTGCCAGCAGCCCGAGCTCGACTGGAAACACCATATATTTT. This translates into CASSPSSTGNTIYF. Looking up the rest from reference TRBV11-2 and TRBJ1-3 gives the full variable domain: EAGVAQSPRYKIIEKRQSVAFWCNPISGHATLYWYQQILGQGPKLLIQFQNNGVVDDSQLPKDRFSAERLKGVDSTLKIQPAKLEDSAVYLCASSPSSTGNTIYFGEGSWLTVV.

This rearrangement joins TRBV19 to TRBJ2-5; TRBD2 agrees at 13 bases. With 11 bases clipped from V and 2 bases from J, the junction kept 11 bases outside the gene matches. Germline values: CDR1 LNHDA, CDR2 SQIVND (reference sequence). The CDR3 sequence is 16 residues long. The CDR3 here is CACAKTGLAGQETQYF. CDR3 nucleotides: TGTGCCTGCGCCAAGACGGGACTAGCGGGGCAAGAGACCCAGTACTTC.